This T cell receptor beta chain was sequenced during a study of regulatory T cells in long-lasting Graves disease. This clonotype was counted only a few times. The TCR beta library used iRepertoire HTBI primers with Arm-PCR amplification of CDR3. TCRdb itself ran the multiplex PCR reads through MiXCR, one entry per CDR3 protein. The data contain about 470,000 distinct CDR3 sequences, about 15% of them singletons. Specified time point: newly diagnosed GD, antithyroid drugs for less than 3 months. PBMCs provided the RNA from which the TCR library was made. In germline, CDR1 is SGHKS, CDR2 YYEKEE (reference sequence). The CDR3 is 15 residues long. V gave up 2 bases and J gave up 1 base, with 12 bases separating them. These data also formed part of another study, on T cells in Graves' hyperthyroidism and ophthalmopathy. That source reports: The HTBI set primed first-round TCR CDR3 RT-PCR.

This sequence originates from a woman aged 25 to 39 with Graves disease. Sequenced here: peripheral blood mononuclear cells (PBMCs), sampled at new diagnosis, from a patient treated with antithyroid drugs. The chain uses TRBV5-5 and TRBJ1-1; D gene ambiguous. The CDR3 spells CASSFPGGENTEAFF. Here the CDR3 DNA reads TGTGCCAGCAGCTTCCCAGGCGGAGAGAACACTGAAGCTTTCTTT.